Below are 15 T cell receptor beta chains sequenced from a single sample in a study of long-term antiretroviral therapy in people with HIV. Run at survey level, the immunoSEQ assay was version v3.0. The repertoire was sequenced with immunoSEQ multiplex PCR; TCRdb's copy has only in-frame clones and lacks some. Of 25,000 to 35,000 clones detected, 93% appear once; the ten largest clones hold approximately 6.8%. This material consisted of unsorted PBMCs, taken about 6.5 years after starting antiretroviral therapy. All receptors derive from a woman in her forties with HIV.

The chain joins TRBV6-5 to TRBJ2-7; 8 nucleotides align to TRBD2. This CDR3 has 16 residues. Germline-derived CDR1 and CDR2 are MNHEY and SVGAGI. V shed 2 bases and J 1 base; nucleotides not matched to a gene: 7. The DNA of the CDR3 is TGTGCCAGCAGTTACGGGTGGGCTAGCGGGTCCTACGAGCAGTACTTC. Residues: CASSYGWASGSYEQYF.

The chain joins TRBV6-5 to TRBJ2-2; possibly TRBD2 for D (5 bases). Germline loops: CDR1 MNHEY, CDR2 SVGAGI. The length of the CDR3 is 13 residues. V lost 6 bases and J 7 bases, leaving 12 bases between the germline ends. In nucleotides, the CDR3 is TGTGCCAGCAGCCGAGAGAGGGTCGGGGAGCTGTTTTTT. Its protein is CASSRERVGELFF.

This chain joins TRBV11-2 and TRBJ1-1, with D maybe TRBD1 (5 bases). CDR1 is SGHAT, CDR2 FQNNGV, per germline. The CDR3 spans 15 residues. Trimming took off 0 bases at V and 1 base at J, with 9 bases between the two ends. The CDR3 loop is CASSLEPGPNTEAFF. In nucleotides, the CDR3 is TGTGCCAGCAGCTTAGAACCGGGGCCGAACACTGAAGCTTTCTTT. Drawing the rest from reference TRBV11-2 and TRBJ1-1, the complete variable domain is EAGVAQSPRYKIIEKRQSVAFWCNPISGHATLYWYQQILGQGPKLLIQFQNNGVVDDSQLPKDRFSAERLKGVDSTLKIQPAKLEDSAVYLCASSLEPGPNTEAFFGQGTRLTVV.

The chain recombines TRBV7-9 with TRBJ2-1; 7 bases are a match to TRBD1. V was pared by 3 bases and J by 4 bases, with 9 bases of the junction left unmatched. Germline V gives CDR1 SEHNR, CDR2 FQNEAQ (reference sequence). This CDR3 spans 16 amino acids. CDR3 loop: CASSFIGDSSYNEQFF. Written as DNA, the CDR3 is TGTGCCAGCAGCTTTATTGGGGACAGTAGTTACAATGAGCAGTTCTTC.

This clone was found once. This chain joins TRBV5-1 and TRBJ1-2; 8 bases align to TRBD1. Germline assignment: CDR1 SGHRS and CDR2 YFSETQ. This CDR3 region has 15 residues. V dropped 0 bases and J dropped 4; count of bases not matched to a gene: 5. CDR3 residues: CASSLGDRGLYGYTF. The CDR3 DNA reads as TGCGCCAGCAGCTTGGGTGACAGGGGCCTCTATGGCTACACCTTC. The variable domain in full, with the rest retrieved from reference TRBV5-1 and TRBJ1-2, is KAGVTQTPRYLIKTRGQQVTLSCSPISGHRSVSWYQQTPGQGLQFLFEYFSETQRNKGNFPGRFSGRQFSNSRSEMNVSTLELGDSALYLCASSLGDRGLYGYTFGSGTRLTVV.

The chain couples TRBV30 to TRBJ2-5, with TRBD1 as a possible D gene (5 bases). The CDR3 runs 12 residues. Trimming shortened V by 2 bases and J by 2 bases, and 6 bases separated the two germline ends. Germline assignment: CDR1 GTSNPN and CDR2 SVGIG (reference sequence). This CDR3 reads CAWSRQQETQYF. CDR3 sequence (DNA): TGTGCCTGGAGTCGACAGCAAGAGACCCAGTACTTC.

The rearrangement joins TRBV10-1 to TRBJ2-7; D is possibly TRBD1 or TRBD2 (5 bases each). CDR1 and CDR2 (germline): WNHNN, SYGVQD (reference sequence). Trimming took 2 bases from V and 3 from J, leaving 11 bases between them. CDR3 length: 14 residues. The CDR3 sequence: CASSEPGRDYEQYF. For the CDR3, the DNA is TGCGCCAGCAGTGAGCCGGGACGGGACTACGAGCAGTACTTC.

This clone was seen once. This chain uses TRBV7-2 with TRBJ2-2, with D perhaps matching TRBD1 (5 bases). CDR3 length: 16 amino acids. Germline assignment: CDR1 SGHTA and CDR2 FQGNSA. V lost 7 bases, J lost 0 bases, and 15 bases lay in between. CDR3 sequence reads: CASNQPTVSNTGELFF. DNA of the CDR3: TGTGCCAGCAACCAACCGACAGTCTCGAACACCGGGGAGCTGTTTTTT.

The chain combines TRBV5-6 with TRBJ2-1, with 10 positions matching TRBD1. Germline lookup yields CDR1 SGHDT and CDR2 YYEEEE. The CDR3 is 18 amino acids. V trimming: 0 bases; J trimming: 3 bases; junction bases outside the gene matches: 9. Here the CDR3 DNA reads TGTGCCAGCAGCTTGGAGGTATGGGGACAGGGGAACTACAATGAGCAGTTCTTC. This encodes CASSLEVWGQGNYNEQFF.

This chain connects TRBV7-9 to TRBJ1-1; possibly TRBD1 for D (5 bases). The CDR3 runs to 15 residues. Germline V gives CDR1 SEHNR, CDR2 FQNEAQ (reference sequence). The ends were cut back, 1 base at V and 1 base at J, with 10 bases in the middle. The CDR3 spells CASSLGGARNTEAFF. The CDR3 region has the DNA TGTGCCAGCAGCTTAGGAGGGGCCAGGAACACTGAAGCTTTCTTT.

The chain uses TRBV5-3 and TRBJ1-2; perhaps TRBD1 as D (6 bases). TRBV5-3 is annotated as an ORF whose role is uncertain. This CDR3 has 15 amino acids. V was shortened by 4 bases and J by 4 bases, with 17 bases between the two germline ends. The DNA for the CDR3 is TGTGCCAGAAGCCACCCCCCTTCAGGGGCCTATGGCTACACCTTC. Its translation is CARSHPPSGAYGYTF.

The chain joins TRBV27 to TRBJ2-5, with TRBD1 matching over 11 bases. Trimming at V came to 3 bases and at J to 10 bases, leaving 19 bases not matched to a gene. Germline CDR1 and CDR2: MNHEY and SMNVEV (reference sequence). The CDR3 is 18 residues long. The CDR3 bases are TGTGCCAGCAGTTTTTTACCGTCCGGGACAGGGGGGGATGTGGTCCAGTACTTC. This codes for CASSFLPSGTGGDVVQYF.

The chain carries TRBV2 and TRBJ2-7; TRBD1 matches 10 bases. Germline V gene lookup returns CDR1 SNHLY and CDR2 FYNNEI. This CDR3 has 13 amino acids. Unmatched junction bases numbered 4, after V lost 6 bases and J lost 5 bases. CDR3 sequence (DNA): TGTGCCAGCAGGACAGGGGGCGAACACGAGCAGTACTTC. It is translated as CASRTGGEHEQYF.

The J gene is TRBJ1-1, the V gene TRBV10-3, with D possibly being TRBD1 (5 bases). CDR3 size: 13 residues. CDR1 and CDR2 from the germline V gene are ENHRY and SYGVKD. Trimming took 5 bases from V and 4 from J, leaving 11 bases between them. In DNA, the CDR3 is TGTGCCATCAGTAGGGGTCTGGGCACTGAAGCTTTCTTT. Translated, it gives CAISRGLGTEAFF.

The rearrangement links TRBV7-9 to TRBJ2-7; D is undetermined. Trimming removed 1 base from V and 5 bases from J, with 12 bases in between. CDR1 and CDR2 from the germline V gene are SEHNR and FQNEAQ (reference sequence). The CDR3 has 14 residues. The CDR3 coding sequence is TGTGCCAGCAGCTTAGACACCCGACCACACGAGCAGTACTTC. Protein product: CASSLDTRPHEQYF.